This is a list of T cell receptor beta chains from one sample in a study of blood T cell repertoires in COVID-19. Generated by immunoSEQ multiplex PCR, the TCRdb table keeps only in-frame clones and is missing some. The sample holds about 200,000 clones, around four fifths seen once. The sample comprised peripheral blood. Receptors were obtained from a man in his 60s with COVID-19, enrolled during active disease. The CDR3 runs from the conserved cysteine through the conserved F or W. D genes are given only for firm matches. Clone size is not always given. Where it is, it says once, few, many or a class for expanded clones.

d_gene,j_gene,abundance,v_gene,CDR3nt,CDR3aa
TRBD1,TRBJ2-7,few,TRBV27,TGTGCCAGCAGTCCTCAGGACAGGCGATACGAGCAGTACTTC,CASSPQDRRYEQYF
NA,TRBJ2-4,NA,TRBV29-1,TGCAGCGTTGCGGCGGGAAAAGCCAAAAACATTCAGTACTTC,CSVAAGKAKNIQYF
NA,TRBJ1-6,NA,TRBV12-5,TGTGCTAGTGGTTTGGGACAGAGTAATTCACCCCTCCACTTT,CASGLGQSNSPLHF
NA,TRBJ2-3,once,TRBV10-1,TGCGCCAGCAGTGCTGTAGGTCTAGCGTCGAGCACAGATACGCAGTATTTT,CASSAVGLASSTDTQYF
TRBD2,TRBJ2-7,NA,TRBV9,TGTGCCAGCACCCCCTTAGCGGGAGGGCCGGCGTACGAGCAGTACTTC,CASTPLAGGPAYEQYF
NA,TRBJ1-2,NA,TRBV5-1,TGCGCCAGCAGCACCACTCAGGCGTATGGCTACACCTTC,CASSTTQAYGYTF
NA,TRBJ1-1,NA,TRBV7-2,TGTGCCAGCAGCCCGTGGGAGGGAGCATCCAACACTGAAGCTTTCTTT,CASSPWEGASNTEAFF
NA,TRBJ1-2,NA,TRBV6-2/TRBV6-3,TGTGCCAGCAGTTACTGGAGACAGGCCTATGGCTACACCTTC,CASSYWRQAYGYTF
TRBD1,TRBJ2-3,NA,TRBV3-1/TRBV3-2,TGTGCCAGCAGCCACCAGGGGGCAGATACGCAGTATTTT,CASSHQGADTQYF
TRBD1,TRBJ1-4,NA,TRBV2,TGTGCCAGCAGTGAAAGCGGGACAGGGATTGAAAAACTGTTTTTT,CASSESGTGIEKLFF
TRBD2,TRBJ2-2,once,TRBV10-2,TGCGCCAGCAGAATGGGCGGGGGGAACACCGGGGAGCTGTTTTTT,CASRMGGGNTGELFF
TRBD1,TRBJ2-2,NA,TRBV18,TGTGCCAGCTCCCCGACAGGGCCCCTCTCCGGGGAGCTGTTTTTT,CASSPTGPLSGELFF
NA,TRBJ2-1,NA,TRBV5-6,TGTGCCAGCAGCTTGGGGGGGCCCAATGAGCAGTTCTTC,CASSLGGPNEQFF
NA,TRBJ2-1,NA,TRBV10-1,TGCGCCAGCAGCCCCTATCACTGGGGGGGCTCGGATGAGCAGTTCTTC,CASSPYHWGGSDEQFF
NA,TRBJ1-1,NA,TRBV14,TGTGCCAGCGGAGGAGGGTACTACACTGAAGCTTTCTTT,CASGGGYYTEAFF
NA,TRBJ2-3,once,TRBV19,TGTGCCAGTAGTCTACACCGGGGTGGGCGCACAGATACGCAGTATTTT,CASSLHRGGRTDTQYF
NA,TRBJ2-7,few,TRBV20-1,TGCAGTGCTAGACGTGAGTACGAGCAGTACTTC,CSARREYEQYF
TRBD1,TRBJ1-3,NA,TRBV7-2,TGTGCCAGCAGCTCTTCCCGGACAGGGACTGGAAACACCATATATTTT,CASSSSRTGTGNTIYF
NA,TRBJ1-5,once,TRBV14,TGTGCCAGCAGCCAGAGGGAGTCTCAGCCCCAGCATTTT,CASSQRESQPQHF
TRBD1,TRBJ1-6,once,TRBV3-1/TRBV3-2,TGTGCCAGCGGGACAGGTTCCAATTCACCCCTCCACTTT,CASGTGSNSPLHF
NA,TRBJ1-3,NA,TRBV14,TGTGCCAGCAGCCGGACAGCTGGAAACACCATATATTTT,CASSRTAGNTIYF
TRBD1,TRBJ1-2,NA,TRBV23-1,TGCGCCAGCAGTCAATCTGGACGGGACAGGGTTGGCTACACCTTC,CASSQSGRDRVGYTF
NA,TRBJ1-2,NA,TRBV19,TGTGCCAGTAGTCTCGGGGTTCAGGCGGGAGGCTACACCTTC,CASSLGVQAGGYTF
TRBD2,TRBJ2-7,NA,TRBV3-1/TRBV3-2,TGTGCCAGCAGCCCCACCGGGGGGATGAGGAACGAGCAGTACTTC,CASSPTGGMRNEQYF
TRBD2,TRBJ2-6,NA,TRBV3-1/TRBV3-2,TGTGCCAGCAGCCCCCTGTCTAGCGGGAGGGGGATCTCTGGGGCCAACGTCCTGACTTTC,CASSPLSSGRGISGANVLTF
NA,TRBJ1-3,once,TRBV5-1,TGCGCCAGCAGCTGGGGGCCGGTCTCTGGAAACACCATATATTTT,CASSWGPVSGNTIYF
NA,TRBJ1-2,NA,TRBV6-5,TGTGCCAGCAGCCCCTCTTTCGGGGGAAGCTATGGCTACACCTTC,CASSPSFGGSYGYTF
TRBD2,TRBJ2-7,NA,TRBV27,TGTGCCAGCAGTTTAACTGGGACTAGCGGGAGCTTCGGGCAGTACTTC,CASSLTGTSGSFGQYF
TRBD1,TRBJ2-5,NA,TRBV25-1,TGTGCCAGCAGTGAGCACAGGGGGCGCGGCGAGACCCAGTACTTC,CASSEHRGRGETQYF
NA,TRBJ1-2,NA,TRBV6-5,TGTGCCAGTACAGGTCAGGGGATCGATGGCTACACCTTC,CASTGQGIDGYTF
NA,TRBJ2-7,NA,TRBV5-6,TGTGCCAGCACTAGATGGGGGGCCTACGAGCAGTACTTC,CASTRWGAYEQYF
NA,TRBJ1-2,NA,TRBV5-1,TGCGCCAGCAGCAAAACTGGGGGAGGGGGCTATGGCTACACCTTC,CASSKTGGGGYGYTF
NA,TRBJ1-2,NA,TRBV20-1,TGCAGTGTCTCAGGGGAAGTTGACTACACCTTC,CSVSGEVDYTF
NA,TRBJ2-3,NA,TRBV24-1,TGTGCCACCAGTGATAACTCTCCCCTACACAGTTTTGGAGATACGCAGTATTTT,CATSDNSPLHSFGDTQYF
TRBD1,TRBJ2-7,NA,TRBV6-5,TGTGCCAGCAGTTACGGACAGGGGGTTCGCGAGCAGTACTTC,CASSYGQGVREQYF
TRBD2,TRBJ2-5,NA,TRBV28,TGTGCCAGCAGTTTAGGCGGGAGGGGGAGAGAGACCCAGTACTTC,CASSLGGRGRETQYF
NA,TRBJ2-7,NA,TRBV9,TGTGCCAGCAGCGTAGAAGGTTCAGGGTACTACGAGCAGTACTTC,CASSVEGSGYYEQYF
TRBD1,TRBJ1-5,NA,TRBV7-9,TGTGCCAGCAGCTTAGCGACAGGGGATCAGCCCCAGCATTTT,CASSLATGDQPQHF
TRBD1,TRBJ1-6,NA,TRBV18,TGTGCCAGCTCACTACCGACAGGGCGACCTCCACCCCTCCACTTT,CASSLPTGRPPPLHF
NA,TRBJ1-1,NA,TRBV18,TGTGCCAGCTCACCACCACAGAACATGAACACTGAAGCTTTCTTT,CASSPPQNMNTEAFF
NA,TRBJ1-4,NA,TRBV5-4,TGTGCCAGCAGCTTGGAGGCAGGGGTTAATGAAAAACTGTTTTTT,CASSLEAGVNEKLFF
NA,TRBJ2-3,NA,TRBV5-1,TGCGCCAGCAGCGGGGCGACCACAGATACGCAGTATTTT,CASSGATTDTQYF
NA,TRBJ1-4,NA,TRBV27,TGTGCCAGCAGTTTGCAGGGCGGTAATGAAAAACTGTTTTTT,CASSLQGGNEKLFF
NA,TRBJ1-1,NA,TRBV7-2,TGTGCCAGCAGCTTAGTGAGGGAGAGCACTGAAGCTTTCTTT,CASSLVRESTEAFF
NA,TRBJ2-1,NA,TRBV2,TGTGCCAGCATAGGTCGGGGACTCTCCTACAATGAGCAGTTCTTC,CASIGRGLSYNEQFF